The rows below give T cell receptor beta chains drawn from one sample of a study of T cell changes during pregnancy in multiple sclerosis. Data came from immunoSEQ multiplex PCR; TCRdb stores just in-frame clones and leaves some out. Seen here are some 93,000 clones, 90% to 95% observed once, and the top ten hold around 1.7%. This material consisted of peripheral blood, taken after pregnancy. These receptors came from a female donor in good health, enrolled as a control in a pregnancy study. Both conserved end residues are part of each CDR3. Fields, in order: D gene, J gene, CDR3 length, V gene, clone size, CDR3 DNA, CDR3 protein. D genes are given only for firm matches. Clone size is given for some rows only: seen once, a few or many times, or a class if the clone is expanded.

d_call: TRBD1; j_call: TRBJ2-7; cdr3_length: 15; v_call: TRBV6-5; clone_size: medium-sized; cdr3_nt: TGTGCCAGCAGAGAGTCCGGGACAGGGTCCTACGAGCAGTACTTC; cdr3_aa: CASRESGTGSYEQYF
d_call: NA; j_call: TRBJ1-2; cdr3_length: 17; v_call: TRBV7-6; clone_size: NA; cdr3_nt: TGTGCCAGCAGCTTAGAGAGGACAGCCCCCTTGGGCTATGGCTACACCTTC; cdr3_aa: CASSLERTAPLGYGYTF
d_call: NA; j_call: TRBJ1-2; cdr3_length: 15; v_call: TRBV4-3; clone_size: NA; cdr3_nt: TGCGCCAGCAGTCTTGCGGGGGCGACCCCCTATGGCTACACCTTC; cdr3_aa: CASSLAGATPYGYTF
d_call: TRBD2; j_call: TRBJ2-1; cdr3_length: 17; v_call: TRBV7-6; clone_size: NA; cdr3_nt: TGTGCCAGCAGCTTAGCCCCGGGGGGGCCTAAGGACAATGAGCAGTTCTTC; cdr3_aa: CASSLAPGGPKDNEQFF
d_call: TRBD1; j_call: TRBJ2-5; cdr3_length: 15; v_call: TRBV12-5; clone_size: NA; cdr3_nt: TGTGCTAGTGGCCGTCGACAGGGCGTAGGAGAGACCCAGTACTTC; cdr3_aa: CASGRRQGVGETQYF
d_call: NA; j_call: TRBJ1-1; cdr3_length: 11; v_call: TRBV29-1; clone_size: once; cdr3_nt: TGCAGCGTTGAGGCAGGGGCAAGAGCTTTCTTT; cdr3_aa: CSVEAGARAFF
d_call: TRBD1; j_call: TRBJ1-3; cdr3_length: 13; v_call: TRBV6-4; clone_size: NA; cdr3_nt: TGTGCCAACGGACAGGCCTCTGGAAACACCATATATTTT; cdr3_aa: CANGQASGNTIYF
d_call: NA; j_call: TRBJ1-1; cdr3_length: 11; v_call: TRBV7-3; clone_size: NA; cdr3_nt: TGTGCCAGCAGCCTCGGAGGTGAAGCTTTCTTT; cdr3_aa: CASSLGGEAFF
d_call: NA; j_call: TRBJ1-1; cdr3_length: 13; v_call: TRBV7-9; clone_size: NA; cdr3_nt: TGTGCCAGCAGCTTTCCGGACACACCCACAGCTTTCTTT; cdr3_aa: CASSFPDTPTAFF
d_call: NA; j_call: TRBJ1-2; cdr3_length: 13; v_call: TRBV7-3; clone_size: NA; cdr3_nt: TGTGCCAGCAGCCGTCCCGGGACACTTGGCTACACCTTC; cdr3_aa: CASSRPGTLGYTF
d_call: NA; j_call: TRBJ1-1; cdr3_length: 14; v_call: TRBV15; clone_size: NA; cdr3_nt: TGTGCCACCAGCAGAGGAAGGAGGTACACTGAAGCTTTCTTT; cdr3_aa: CATSRGRRYTEAFF
d_call: TRBD1; j_call: TRBJ1-1; cdr3_length: 13; v_call: TRBV7-3; clone_size: NA; cdr3_nt: TGTGCCAGCAGCGCGACCCCAGGGACAGGAGCTTTCTTT; cdr3_aa: CASSATPGTGAFF
d_call: NA; j_call: TRBJ2-3; cdr3_length: 15; v_call: TRBV9; clone_size: NA; cdr3_nt: TGTGCCAGCAGCGTAGAGGGGCGGGGTGGAGATACGCAGTATTTT; cdr3_aa: CASSVEGRGGDTQYF
d_call: NA; j_call: TRBJ1-4; cdr3_length: 15; v_call: TRBV19; clone_size: NA; cdr3_nt: TGTGCCAGTAGTCCAGATCGGGTGGCCGGGGAAAAACTGTTTTTT; cdr3_aa: CASSPDRVAGEKLFF
d_call: TRBD1; j_call: TRBJ2-7; cdr3_length: 14; v_call: TRBV19; clone_size: NA; cdr3_nt: TGTGCCAGTAGTATGAGGGACAGCTCCTACGAGCAGTACTTC; cdr3_aa: CASSMRDSSYEQYF
d_call: NA; j_call: TRBJ2-1; cdr3_length: 13; v_call: TRBV6-5; clone_size: NA; cdr3_nt: TGTGCCAGCAGTTACGGGCCGGTGCGAGAGCAGTTCTTC; cdr3_aa: CASSYGPVREQFF
d_call: TRBD1; j_call: TRBJ1-3; cdr3_length: 16; v_call: TRBV19; clone_size: NA; cdr3_nt: TGTGCCAGTAGTCCCTGGACAGGCACCTCTGGAAACACCATATATTTT; cdr3_aa: CASSPWTGTSGNTIYF
d_call: NA; j_call: TRBJ1-2; cdr3_length: 15; v_call: TRBV30; clone_size: NA; cdr3_nt: TGTGCCTGCCAAAGGCGCGGGGTGGGGGACTATGGCTACACCTTC; cdr3_aa: CACQRRGVGDYGYTF
d_call: NA; j_call: TRBJ2-7; cdr3_length: 17; v_call: TRBV7-6; clone_size: NA; cdr3_nt: TGTGCCAGCAGCCCCTTAGGGCAGGGGACGAGGGGGGGCGAGCAGTACTTC; cdr3_aa: CASSPLGQGTRGGEQYF
d_call: NA; j_call: TRBJ1-2; cdr3_length: 16; v_call: TRBV28; clone_size: NA; cdr3_nt: TGTGCCAGCACCTCCTCGGACAGCCGACTGAACTATGGCTACACCTTC; cdr3_aa: CASTSSDSRLNYGYTF
d_call: TRBD1; j_call: TRBJ1-1; cdr3_length: 15; v_call: TRBV4-3; clone_size: NA; cdr3_nt: TGCGCCAGCAGCGAGGAACAGGGGTCCCTATCGGAAGCTTTCTTT; cdr3_aa: CASSEEQGSLSEAFF
d_call: NA; j_call: TRBJ1-5; cdr3_length: 15; v_call: TRBV19; clone_size: few; cdr3_nt: TGTGCCAGTATTCCTCGGACACCAAGCAATCAGCCCCAGCATTTT; cdr3_aa: CASIPRTPSNQPQHF
d_call: TRBD1; j_call: TRBJ2-6; cdr3_length: 15; v_call: TRBV5-8; clone_size: NA; cdr3_nt: TGTGCCAGCAGCTTCGACAGGGCTGGGGCCAACGTCCTGACTTTC; cdr3_aa: CASSFDRAGANVLTF
d_call: TRBD1; j_call: TRBJ2-2; cdr3_length: 12; v_call: TRBV7-3; clone_size: NA; cdr3_nt: TGTGCCAGCAGCTCACAGGGGCGGGAGCTGTTTTTT; cdr3_aa: CASSSQGRELFF
d_call: NA; j_call: TRBJ1-1; cdr3_length: 16; v_call: TRBV7-9; clone_size: NA; cdr3_nt: TGTGCCAGCAGCTTCCACCAGACAGGTCCGAACACTGAAGCTTTCTTT; cdr3_aa: CASSFHQTGPNTEAFF
d_call: TRBD1; j_call: TRBJ2-1; cdr3_length: 14; v_call: TRBV7-3; clone_size: NA; cdr3_nt: TGTGCCAGCAGACCGGGACAGGCTTACAATGAGCAGTTCTTC; cdr3_aa: CASRPGQAYNEQFF
d_call: NA; j_call: TRBJ2-7; cdr3_length: 15; v_call: TRBV14; clone_size: NA; cdr3_nt: TGTGCCAGCAGCCGGGGGGGCCAAGGTTTCGGGGAGCAGTACTTC; cdr3_aa: CASSRGGQGFGEQYF
d_call: NA; j_call: TRBJ2-1; cdr3_length: 15; v_call: TRBV19; clone_size: NA; cdr3_nt: TGTGCCAGTAGACTCCTTGGGGGGACGTACAATGAGCAGTTCTTC; cdr3_aa: CASRLLGGTYNEQFF
d_call: TRBD1; j_call: TRBJ1-1; cdr3_length: 14; v_call: TRBV9; clone_size: NA; cdr3_nt: TGTGCCAGCAGCCCCAGACAGGGTCCAACTGAAGCTTTCTTT; cdr3_aa: CASSPRQGPTEAFF
d_call: TRBD1; j_call: TRBJ2-2; cdr3_length: 14; v_call: TRBV11-3; clone_size: NA; cdr3_nt: TGTGCCAGCAAAGGGACAGGGGGAGCCGGGGAGCTGTTTTTT; cdr3_aa: CASKGTGGAGELFF
d_call: TRBD2; j_call: TRBJ2-3; cdr3_length: 16; v_call: TRBV7-3; clone_size: NA; cdr3_nt: TGTGCCAGCAGCCCGGGTAGCGGGGGGGGCCCAGATACGCAGTATTTT; cdr3_aa: CASSPGSGGGPDTQYF
d_call: TRBD1; j_call: TRBJ2-2; cdr3_length: 15; v_call: TRBV6-5; clone_size: once; cdr3_nt: TGTGCCAGCAGTCAGGGACAGGGGTACACCGGGGAGCTGTTTTTT; cdr3_aa: CASSQGQGYTGELFF
d_call: NA; j_call: TRBJ1-2; cdr3_length: 15; v_call: TRBV9; clone_size: NA; cdr3_nt: TGTGCCAGCAGCGTAGAAGCGGACGAACTAGGAGGCTACACCTTC; cdr3_aa: CASSVEADELGGYTF
d_call: NA; j_call: TRBJ2-7; cdr3_length: 14; v_call: TRBV30; clone_size: NA; cdr3_nt: TGTGCCTGGAGTGTAGGGACGGGGGACTACGAGCAGTACTTC; cdr3_aa: CAWSVGTGDYEQYF
d_call: TRBD1; j_call: TRBJ1-1; cdr3_length: 15; v_call: TRBV28; clone_size: NA; cdr3_nt: TGTGCCAGCAGTAGGGGACAGAGAATTAACACTGAAGCTTTCTTT; cdr3_aa: CASSRGQRINTEAFF
d_call: TRBD2; j_call: TRBJ2-3; cdr3_length: 15; v_call: TRBV7-3; clone_size: NA; cdr3_nt: TGTGCCAGCAGCAGAGGACTAGCGGGCACAGATACGCAGTATTTT; cdr3_aa: CASSRGLAGTDTQYF
d_call: NA; j_call: TRBJ1-6; cdr3_length: 14; v_call: TRBV7-9; clone_size: NA; cdr3_nt: TGTGCCAGCAGGCCACAGGGTGATAATTCACCCCTCCACTTT; cdr3_aa: CASRPQGDNSPLHF
d_call: NA; j_call: TRBJ2-4; cdr3_length: 16; v_call: TRBV13; clone_size: once; cdr3_nt: TGTGCCAGCAGCCACGCTAAAGCCGGACAAAAAAACATTCAGTACTTC; cdr3_aa: CASSHAKAGQKNIQYF
d_call: TRBD1; j_call: TRBJ1-5; cdr3_length: 15; v_call: TRBV5-1; clone_size: once; cdr3_nt: TGCGCCAGCAGCCGGACAGGGGGGCAAGATCAGCCCCAGCATTTT; cdr3_aa: CASSRTGGQDQPQHF
d_call: TRBD1; j_call: TRBJ1-2; cdr3_length: 14; v_call: TRBV6-5; clone_size: NA; cdr3_nt: TGTGCCAGCAGTTATGGGGGACAGGCCGTTGGCTACACCTTC; cdr3_aa: CASSYGGQAVGYTF